The sequence of this T cell receptor (beta chain) was determined in a study of shared clonotypes between healthy human individuals. To note about this clone: What it recognizes is unknown.

Naive CD8 cells comprised CD45RO-negative, CCR7-positively selected cells, excluding terminally differentiated effector memory CD45RA+ cells. Donation came from healthy HIV-negative adults that had no recent acute infections or vaccinations. CDR1 PRHDT and CDR2 FYEKMQ come from the germline V gene (reference sequence). The CDR3 is made up of 15 amino acids. V shed 5 bases, J shed 6 bases, and the junction held 6 bases outside the gene matches. Profiled with immunoSEQ multiplex PCR; TCRdb holds only in-frame clones, not every one. The data hold under 600,000 clones, with 95% to 98% observed a single time. Points from the study as a whole: Among donors, clonotype sharing was expected to be affected by sequencing depth.

This sequence joins TRBV13 and TRBJ2-1; 11 positions match TRBD2. This receptor was identified in a man in his thirties or forties in good health. Sequencing was carried out using naive CD8+ T cells sorted from blood. CDR3 DNA: TGTGCCAGCAGCCGTAGCGGGAGGGGTATCAATGAGCAGTTCTTC. Its protein product is CASSRSGRGINEQFF.